One sample yielded the 5 T cell receptor beta chains listed below, sequenced in a study of blood T cell repertoires in COVID-19. The protocol was immunoSEQ multiplex PCR, while the TCRdb copy is restricted to in-frame clones and leaves out a portion. The table lists fewer than 65,000 clones, less than 90% of them singletons. The material sequenced was peripheral blood. The origin of the receptors is a man in his 60s with acute or convalescent COVID-19.

The rearrangement uses TRBV7-8 and TRBJ2-1; D possibly corresponds to TRBD1 (5 bases). This CDR3 contains 13 residues. The germline V gene has CDR1 SGHVS and CDR2 FQNEAQ. V was shortened by 1 base and J by 7 bases, with 8 bases between the two germline ends. The CDR3 sequence is CASSLGQSNEQFF. CDR3 sequence (DNA): TGTGCCAGCAGCTTAGGACAGTCTAATGAGCAGTTCTTC.

This chain joins TRBV5-1 and TRBJ1-1; D is possibly TRBD1 (5 bases). This CDR3 has 16 residues. Trimming pared 0 bases from V and 2 bases from J, leaving 14 bases between. The V gene's germline CDR1 is SGHRS and CDR2 YFSETQ. The CDR3 spells CASSLALQGQNTEAFF. CDR3 nucleotide sequence: TGCGCCAGCAGCTTGGCACTGCAGGGCCAAAACACTGAAGCTTTCTTT.

The V call is TRBV19, the J call TRBJ2-1; 7 positions agree with TRBD2. Germline V gene lookup returns CDR1 LNHDA and CDR2 SQIVND (reference sequence). This CDR3 has 16 residues. J lost 0 bases, V lost 3 bases, and 5 bases had no gene match. In nucleotides, the CDR3 is TGTGCCAGTAGTATCCCGGGGAGGGGCTCCTACAATGAGCAGTTCTTC. Encoded protein: CASSIPGRGSYNEQFF. Filled out from reference TRBV19 and TRBJ2-1, the complete variable domain reads DGGITQSPKYLFRKEGQNVTLSCEQNLNHDAMYWYRQDPGQGLRLIYYSQIVNDFQKGDIAEGYSVSREKKESFPLTVTSAQKNPTAFYLCASSIPGRGSYNEQFFGPGTRLTVL.

The table lists this clone with a count of one. The chain is built from TRBV6-2 or TRBV6-3 and TRBJ2-5, with 8 bases fitting TRBD1. Germline trimming cut 0 bases from V and 4 bases from J; bases unmatched to any gene: 7. CDR1 and CDR2 from the germline V gene are MNHEY and SVGEGT. CDR3 length: 16 amino acids. The DNA of the CDR3 is TGTGCCAGCAGTTACTCTGGACAGGGTATGAGAGAGACCCAGTACTTC. It yields the protein CASSYSGQGMRETQYF.

The chain combines TRBV25-1 with TRBJ2-5; D gene ambiguous. The germline CDR1 and CDR2 sequences are MGHDK and SYGVNS. CDR3 length: 13 residues. V lost 4 bases and J lost 2, with 8 bases in between. In nucleotides, the CDR3 is TGTGCCAGCAGTGTAGACACGCAAGAGACCCAGTACTTC. Translation: CASSVDTQETQYF.